The clone carrying this T cell receptor beta chain was detected ten times or more. This record comes from a study of metastatic and nonmetastatic thyroid tumors. Study-wide background: Malignant thyroid and benign thyroid patients provided blood and tumor or nodule tissue whose repertoires were compared.

Trimming pared 0 bases from V and 5 bases from J, leaving 8 bases between. Per the germline V gene, CDR1 is SGHKS and CDR2 is YYEKEE (reference sequence). The CDR3 is made up of 13 amino acids. Nobody among the patients had been given any treatment before thyroid surgery. TCRdb redid the clone calls on the PCR reads using MiXCR. Altogether roughly 32,000 clones are present, 7% to 9% being singletons, with the ten largest covering about two fifths. V usage is TRBV5-5 and J usage is TRBJ1-1, with D uncertain. The source material was blood. This clonotype was obtained from a female donor with papillary thyroid cancer or a benign thyroid nodule (not recorded which). Some clones in this sample may be carry-over from other donors' samples. The CDR3 here is CASSLDGMTEAFF. CDR3 in DNA: TGTGCCAGCAGCTTGGACGGGATGACTGAAGCTTTCTTT.